This T cell receptor beta chain was captured in a study of response to subunit inactivated influenza vaccine. This clonotype was counted only a few times. From germline, CDR1 is SNHLY and CDR2 FYNNEI. The CDR3 has 15 residues. V shed 4 bases and J shed 9 bases, with 19 bases lying between them. TCRdb re-called the RT-PCR reads with MiXCR, one entry per CDR3 protein. Here the sample spans about 650,000 distinct CDR3 sequences, roughly 15% being singletons. V gene TRBV2 combines with J gene TRBJ2-1, with D hard to call. The receptor was derived from a man aged 45-65 years who received an inactivated influenza vaccine. The specimen was PBMCs from blood, collected less than 15 days before vaccination. CDR3 sequence reads: CASSAALPPTGEQFF. The CDR3 coding sequence is TGTGCCAGCAGTGCCGCTCTTCCCCCTACGGGTGAGCAGTTCTTC.